A selection of T cell receptor beta chains follows, all from one sample in a study of T cell changes during pregnancy in multiple sclerosis. Data came from immunoSEQ multiplex PCR; TCRdb stores just in-frame clones and leaves some out. The sample lists around 20,000 clones; 80% to 90% were seen once. Specimen: CD8+ T cells from peripheral blood mononuclear cells, collected after pregnancy. The receptor set was obtained from a female donor in good health, enrolled as a control in a pregnancy study. The CDR3 runs from the conserved cysteine through the conserved F or W. D genes are given only for firm matches. Expanded clones get a size class; other rows say once, few or many, or leave the size out.

d_call: -; v_call: TRBV13; clone_size: -; j_call: TRBJ2-2; cdr3_aa: CASSLPLTGELFF; cdr3_nt: TGTGCCAGCAGCTTACCACTCACCGGGGAGCTGTTTTTT
d_call: -; v_call: TRBV6-1; clone_size: -; j_call: TRBJ2-3; cdr3_aa: CASSDGGSLDTQYF; cdr3_nt: TGTGCCAGCAGTGACGGGGGTTCTCTGGATACGCAGTATTTT
d_call: -; v_call: TRBV7-2; clone_size: -; j_call: TRBJ2-1; cdr3_aa: CASSSITYNEQFF; cdr3_nt: TGTGCCAGCAGCTCTATTACGTACAATGAGCAGTTCTTC
d_call: TRBD1; v_call: TRBV7-9; clone_size: -; j_call: TRBJ1-5; cdr3_aa: CASSLPGQAQHF; cdr3_nt: TGTGCCAGCAGCCTTCCTGGACAGGCCCAGCATTTT
d_call: TRBD2; v_call: TRBV7-6; clone_size: -; j_call: TRBJ2-7; cdr3_aa: CASSPGRGARYEQYF; cdr3_nt: TGTGCCAGCAGCCCAGGGCGGGGGGCTCGGTACGAGCAGTACTTC
d_call: TRBD2; v_call: TRBV5-6; clone_size: -; j_call: TRBJ2-1; cdr3_aa: CASSFGLGAGEQFF; cdr3_nt: TGTGCCAGCAGCTTTGGACTAGGTGCGGGTGAGCAGTTCTTC
d_call: -; v_call: TRBV5-6; clone_size: -; j_call: TRBJ1-2; cdr3_aa: CANYGRVYGYTF; cdr3_nt: TGTGCCAACTACGGTCGAGTTTATGGCTACACCTTC
d_call: -; v_call: TRBV7-9; clone_size: -; j_call: TRBJ1-5; cdr3_aa: CASSPSSNQPQHF; cdr3_nt: TGTGCCAGCAGCCCGTCTAGCAATCAGCCCCAGCATTTT
d_call: TRBD2; v_call: TRBV4-1; clone_size: -; j_call: TRBJ2-1; cdr3_aa: CASSQLNGGKREQFF; cdr3_nt: TGCGCCAGCAGCCAACTAAACGGGGGGAAACGGGAGCAGTTCTTC
d_call: TRBD2; v_call: TRBV7-8; clone_size: -; j_call: TRBJ2-1; cdr3_aa: CASSLYRAGLYNEQFF; cdr3_nt: TGTGCCAGCAGCTTATATCGAGCGGGGCTCTACAATGAGCAGTTCTTC
d_call: -; v_call: TRBV7-2; clone_size: -; j_call: TRBJ1-1; cdr3_aa: CASSLVRGLGTEAFF; cdr3_nt: TGTGCCAGCAGCTTGGTCAGGGGTCTCGGCACTGAAGCTTTCTTT
d_call: -; v_call: TRBV7-6; clone_size: -; j_call: TRBJ1-1; cdr3_aa: CASSPGHTTEAFF; cdr3_nt: TGTGCCAGCAGCCCGGGACACACTACCGAAGCTTTCTTT
d_call: -; v_call: TRBV23-1; clone_size: -; j_call: TRBJ2-7; cdr3_aa: CASSQSLEIYEQYF; cdr3_nt: TGCGCCAGCAGTCAATCACTGGAGATCTACGAGCAGTACTTC
d_call: TRBD1; v_call: TRBV5-1; clone_size: few; j_call: TRBJ1-2; cdr3_aa: CASSLLTGDNYGYTF; cdr3_nt: TGCGCCAGCAGCTTACTGACAGGGGACAACTATGGCTACACCTTC
d_call: -; v_call: TRBV13; clone_size: -; j_call: TRBJ2-7; cdr3_aa: CASSLTTGGRYEQYF; cdr3_nt: TGTGCCAGCAGCTTAACAACGGGGGGCCGCTACGAGCAGTACTTC
d_call: -; v_call: TRBV9; clone_size: once; j_call: TRBJ1-1; cdr3_aa: CASSVTAYTEAFF; cdr3_nt: TGTGCCAGCAGCGTGACAGCCTACACTGAAGCTTTCTTT
d_call: -; v_call: TRBV5-6; clone_size: -; j_call: TRBJ1-5; cdr3_aa: CASSFGRNQPQHF; cdr3_nt: TGTGCCAGCAGCTTCGGGAGGAATCAGCCCCAGCATTTT
d_call: -; v_call: TRBV30; clone_size: once; j_call: TRBJ1-2; cdr3_aa: CAWWFAAGDGYTF; cdr3_nt: TGTGCCTGGTGGTTTGCGGCAGGGGATGGCTACACCTTC
d_call: TRBD2; v_call: TRBV5-4; clone_size: -; j_call: TRBJ2-2; cdr3_aa: CASTNRVASGTGELFF; cdr3_nt: TGTGCCAGCACCAACAGGGTAGCTAGCGGGACCGGGGAGCTGTTTTTT
d_call: -; v_call: TRBV7-9; clone_size: -; j_call: TRBJ2-1; cdr3_aa: CASSLASFAYNEQFF; cdr3_nt: TGTGCCAGCAGCTTAGCCAGTTTTGCCTACAATGAGCAGTTCTTC
d_call: TRBD1; v_call: TRBV5-1; clone_size: few; j_call: TRBJ1-4; cdr3_aa: CASSLGQGENEKLFF; cdr3_nt: TGCGCCAGCAGCTTGGGACAGGGGGAGAATGAAAAACTGTTTTTT
d_call: -; v_call: TRBV7-3; clone_size: -; j_call: TRBJ1-1; cdr3_aa: CASSFTGNTEAFF; cdr3_nt: TGTGCCAGCAGCTTTACAGGGAACACTGAAGCTTTCTTT
d_call: TRBD1; v_call: TRBV19; clone_size: -; j_call: TRBJ2-3; cdr3_aa: CASTDGTGDIDTQYF; cdr3_nt: TGTGCCAGTACCGACGGGACAGGGGATATAGATACGCAGTATTTT